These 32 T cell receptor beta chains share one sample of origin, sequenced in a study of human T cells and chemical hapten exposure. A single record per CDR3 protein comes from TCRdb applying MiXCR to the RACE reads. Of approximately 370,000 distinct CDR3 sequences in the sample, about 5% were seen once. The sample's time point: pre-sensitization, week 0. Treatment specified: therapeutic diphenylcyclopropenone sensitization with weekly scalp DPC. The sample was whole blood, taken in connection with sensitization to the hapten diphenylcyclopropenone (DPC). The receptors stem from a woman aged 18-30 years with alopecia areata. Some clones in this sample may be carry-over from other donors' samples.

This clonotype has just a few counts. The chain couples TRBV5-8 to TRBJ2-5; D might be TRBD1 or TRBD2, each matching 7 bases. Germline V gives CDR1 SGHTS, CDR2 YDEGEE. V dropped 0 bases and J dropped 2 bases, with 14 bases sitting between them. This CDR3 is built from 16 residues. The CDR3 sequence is CASSLDGQGGQETQYF. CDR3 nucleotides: TGTGCCAGCAGCTTGGATGGTCAGGGGGGGCAAGAGACCCAGTACTTC. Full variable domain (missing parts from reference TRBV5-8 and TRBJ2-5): EAGVTQSPTHLIKTRGQQATLRCSPISGHTSVYWYQQALGLGLQFLLWYDEGEERNRGNFPPRFSGRQFPNYSSELNVNALELEDSALYLCASSLDGQGGQETQYFGPGTRLLVL.

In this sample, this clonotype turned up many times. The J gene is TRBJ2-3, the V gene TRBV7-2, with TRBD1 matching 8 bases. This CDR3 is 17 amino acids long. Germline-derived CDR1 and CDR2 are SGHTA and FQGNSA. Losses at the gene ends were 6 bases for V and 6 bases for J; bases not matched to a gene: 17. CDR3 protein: CASSSGTGFFSPDTQYF. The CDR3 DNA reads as TGTGCCAGCAGTTCCGGGACAGGTTTTTTCTCGCCGGATACGCAGTATTTT. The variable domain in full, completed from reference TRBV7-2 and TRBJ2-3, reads GAGVSQSPSNKVTEKGKDVELRCDPISGHTALYWYRQSLGQGLEFLIYFQGNSAPDKSGLPSDRFSAERTGGSVSTLTIQRTQQEDSAVYLCASSSGTGFFSPDTQYFGPGTRLTVL.

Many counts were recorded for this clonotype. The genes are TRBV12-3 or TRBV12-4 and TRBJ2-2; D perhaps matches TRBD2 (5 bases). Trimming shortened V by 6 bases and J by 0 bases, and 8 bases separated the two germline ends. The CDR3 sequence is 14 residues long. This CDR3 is CASSRTSNTGELFF. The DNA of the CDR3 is TGTGCCAGCAGCCGGACTTCGAACACCGGGGAGCTGTTTTTT.

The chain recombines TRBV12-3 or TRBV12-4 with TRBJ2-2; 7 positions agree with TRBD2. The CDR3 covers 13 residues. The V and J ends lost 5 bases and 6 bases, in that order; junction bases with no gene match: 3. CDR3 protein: CASSLTSPGELFF. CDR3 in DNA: TGTGCCAGCAGTCTGACTAGCCCCGGGGAGCTGTTTTTT.

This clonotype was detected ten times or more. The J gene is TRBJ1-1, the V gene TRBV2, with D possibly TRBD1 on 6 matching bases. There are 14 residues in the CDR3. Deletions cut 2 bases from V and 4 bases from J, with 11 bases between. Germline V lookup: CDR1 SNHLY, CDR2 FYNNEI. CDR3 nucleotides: TGTGCCAGCAGTGAAAGGGTACAGGGCACTGAAGCTTTCTTT. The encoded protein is CASSERVQGTEAFF.

CDR3 nucleotides: TGTGCCAGCAGTTCCAGCGGGGACCTCTACAATGAGCAGTTCTTC. It translates to CASSSSGDLYNEQFF. The chain has TRBV6-2 or TRBV6-3 and TRBJ2-1; 7 bases map to TRBD2. The length of the CDR3 is 15 residues. Trimming at V came to 4 bases and at J to 3 bases, leaving 6 bases not matched to a gene. Germline V gene lookup returns CDR1 MNHEY and CDR2 SVGEGT.

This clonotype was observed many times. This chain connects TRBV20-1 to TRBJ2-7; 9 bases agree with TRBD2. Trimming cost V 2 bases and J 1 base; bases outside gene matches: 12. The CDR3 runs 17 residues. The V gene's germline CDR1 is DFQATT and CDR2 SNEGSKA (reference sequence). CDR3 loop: CSARSEVASGVSYEQYF. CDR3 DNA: TGCAGTGCTAGATCCGAAGTCGCTAGCGGGGTATCCTACGAGCAGTACTTC.

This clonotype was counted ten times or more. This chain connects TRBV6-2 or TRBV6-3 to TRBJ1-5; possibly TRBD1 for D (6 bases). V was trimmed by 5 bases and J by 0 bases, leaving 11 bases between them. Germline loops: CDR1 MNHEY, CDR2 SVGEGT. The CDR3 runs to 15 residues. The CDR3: CASSRTEYSNQPQHF. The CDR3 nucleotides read TGTGCCAGCAGTAGGACAGAGTATAGCAATCAGCCCCAGCATTTT.

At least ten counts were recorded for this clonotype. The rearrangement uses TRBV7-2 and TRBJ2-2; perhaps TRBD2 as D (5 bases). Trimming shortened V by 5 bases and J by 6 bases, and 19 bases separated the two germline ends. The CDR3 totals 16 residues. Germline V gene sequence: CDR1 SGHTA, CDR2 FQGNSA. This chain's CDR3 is CASSDYGVVPAGELFF. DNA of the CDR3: TGTGCCAGCAGCGATTACGGGGTTGTTCCGGCCGGGGAGCTGTTTTTT.

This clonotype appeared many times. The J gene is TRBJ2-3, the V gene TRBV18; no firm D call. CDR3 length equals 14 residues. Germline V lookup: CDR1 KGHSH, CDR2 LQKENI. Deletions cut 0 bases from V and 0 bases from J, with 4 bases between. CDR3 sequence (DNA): TGTGCCAGCTCACCACCCTATAGCACAGATACGCAGTATTTT. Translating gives CASSPPYSTDTQYF.

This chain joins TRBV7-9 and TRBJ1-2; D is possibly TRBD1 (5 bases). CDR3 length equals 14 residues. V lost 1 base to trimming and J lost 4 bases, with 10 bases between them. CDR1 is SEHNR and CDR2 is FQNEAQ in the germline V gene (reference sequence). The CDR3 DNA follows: TGTGCCAGCAGCTTAGGTGACAGTTTCTATGGCTACACCTTC. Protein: CASSLGDSFYGYTF.

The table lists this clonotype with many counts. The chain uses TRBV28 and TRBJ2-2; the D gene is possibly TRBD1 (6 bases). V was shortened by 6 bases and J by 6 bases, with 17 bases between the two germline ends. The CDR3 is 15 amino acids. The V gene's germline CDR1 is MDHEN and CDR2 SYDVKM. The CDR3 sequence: CASRSAQGEAGELFF. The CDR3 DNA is TGTGCCAGCAGGAGTGCACAGGGAGAGGCCGGGGAGCTGTTTTTT.

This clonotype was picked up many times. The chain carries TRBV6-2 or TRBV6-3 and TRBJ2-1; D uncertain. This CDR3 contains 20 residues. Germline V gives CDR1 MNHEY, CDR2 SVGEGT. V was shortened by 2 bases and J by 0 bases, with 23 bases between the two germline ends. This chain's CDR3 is CASSYPLQPGDFSSYNEQFF. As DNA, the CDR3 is TGTGCCAGCAGTTACCCCCTGCAGCCCGGAGACTTTAGCTCCTACAATGAGCAGTTCTTC.

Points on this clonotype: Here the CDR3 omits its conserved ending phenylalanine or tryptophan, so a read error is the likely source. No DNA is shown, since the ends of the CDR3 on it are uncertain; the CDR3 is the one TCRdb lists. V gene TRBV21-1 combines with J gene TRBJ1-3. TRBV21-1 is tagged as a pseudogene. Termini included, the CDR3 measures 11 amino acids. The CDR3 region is CASSKVPTGLV.

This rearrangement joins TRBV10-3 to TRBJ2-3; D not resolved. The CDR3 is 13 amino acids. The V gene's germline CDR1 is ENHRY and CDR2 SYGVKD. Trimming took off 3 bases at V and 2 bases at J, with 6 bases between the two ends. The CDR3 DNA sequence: TGTGCCATCAGTGACAGCACCACAGATACGCAGTATTTT. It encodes CAISDSTTDTQYF.

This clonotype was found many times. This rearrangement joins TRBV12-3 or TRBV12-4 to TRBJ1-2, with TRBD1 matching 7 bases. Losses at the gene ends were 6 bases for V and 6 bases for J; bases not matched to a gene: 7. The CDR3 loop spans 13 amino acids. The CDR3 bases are TGTGCCAGCAGCGGACAGGTTTGGAATGGCTACACCTTC. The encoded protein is CASSGQVWNGYTF.

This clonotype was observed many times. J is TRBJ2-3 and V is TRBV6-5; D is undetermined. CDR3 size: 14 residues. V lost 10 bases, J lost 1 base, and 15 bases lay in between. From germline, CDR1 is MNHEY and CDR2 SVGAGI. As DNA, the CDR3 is TGTGCCACAAAAGAGGACCGAGGCACAGATACGCAGTATTTT. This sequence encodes CATKEDRGTDTQYF.

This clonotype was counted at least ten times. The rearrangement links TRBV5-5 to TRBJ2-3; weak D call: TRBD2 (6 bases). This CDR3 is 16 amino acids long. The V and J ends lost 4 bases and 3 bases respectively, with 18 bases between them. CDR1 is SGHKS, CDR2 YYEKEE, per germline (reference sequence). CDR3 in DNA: TGTGCCAGCAGCCACGGGGGACGGGGTTTTACAGATACGCAGTATTTT. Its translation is CASSHGGRGFTDTQYF.

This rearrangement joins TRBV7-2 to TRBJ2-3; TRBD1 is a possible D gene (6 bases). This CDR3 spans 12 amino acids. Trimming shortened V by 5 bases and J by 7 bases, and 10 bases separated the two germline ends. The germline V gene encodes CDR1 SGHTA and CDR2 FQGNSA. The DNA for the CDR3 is TGTGCCAGCAGCGCAGGGGCTTATACGCAGTATTTT. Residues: CASSAGAYTQYF.

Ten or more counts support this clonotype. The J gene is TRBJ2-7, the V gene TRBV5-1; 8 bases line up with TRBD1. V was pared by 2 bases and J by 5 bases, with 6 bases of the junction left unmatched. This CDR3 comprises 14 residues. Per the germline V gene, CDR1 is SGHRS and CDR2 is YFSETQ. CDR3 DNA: TGCGCCAGCAGCTTCCAGACAGGGGACAACGAGCAGTACTTC. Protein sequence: CASSFQTGDNEQYF.

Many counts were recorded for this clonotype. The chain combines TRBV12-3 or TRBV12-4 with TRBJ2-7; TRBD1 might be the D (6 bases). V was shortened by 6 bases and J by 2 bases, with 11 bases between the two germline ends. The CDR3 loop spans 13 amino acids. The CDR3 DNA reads TGTGCCAGCAGACTGACAGGCCCCTACGAGCAGTACTTC. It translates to CASRLTGPYEQYF.

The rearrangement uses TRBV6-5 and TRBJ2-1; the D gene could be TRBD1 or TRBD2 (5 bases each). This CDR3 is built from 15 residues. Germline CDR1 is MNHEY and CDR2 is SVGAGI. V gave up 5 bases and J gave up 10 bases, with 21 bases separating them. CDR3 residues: CASSPQGSFRGEQFF. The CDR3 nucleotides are TGTGCCAGCAGTCCGCAGGGATCCTTTCGGGGAGAGCAGTTCTTC.

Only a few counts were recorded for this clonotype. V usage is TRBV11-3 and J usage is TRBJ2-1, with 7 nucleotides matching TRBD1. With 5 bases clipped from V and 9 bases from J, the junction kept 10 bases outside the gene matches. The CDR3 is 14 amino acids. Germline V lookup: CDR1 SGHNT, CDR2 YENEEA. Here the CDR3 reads CASSLNRGEGEQFF. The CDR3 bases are TGTGCCAGCAGCCTGAACAGGGGAGAGGGTGAGCAGTTCTTC.

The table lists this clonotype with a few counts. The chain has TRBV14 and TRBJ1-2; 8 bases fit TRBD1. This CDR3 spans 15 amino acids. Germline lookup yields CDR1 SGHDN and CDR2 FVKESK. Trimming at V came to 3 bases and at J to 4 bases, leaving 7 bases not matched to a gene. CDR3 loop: CASSHQKTGGYGYTF. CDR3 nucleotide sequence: TGTGCCAGCAGCCACCAAAAAACAGGGGGCTATGGCTACACCTTC.

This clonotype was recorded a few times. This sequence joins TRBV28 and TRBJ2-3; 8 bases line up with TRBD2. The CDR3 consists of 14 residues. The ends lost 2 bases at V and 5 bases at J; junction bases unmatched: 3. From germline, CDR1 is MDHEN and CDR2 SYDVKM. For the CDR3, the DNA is TGTGCCAGCAGTTTAGCGGGGGGAGAAGATACGCAGTATTTT. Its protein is CASSLAGGEDTQYF.

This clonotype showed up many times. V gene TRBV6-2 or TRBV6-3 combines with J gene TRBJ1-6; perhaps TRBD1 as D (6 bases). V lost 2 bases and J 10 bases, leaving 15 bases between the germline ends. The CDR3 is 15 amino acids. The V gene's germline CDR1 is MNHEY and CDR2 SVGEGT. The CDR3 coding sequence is TGTGCCAGCAGTTACCGCGGCAGGGGTGGCTCACCCCTCCACTTT. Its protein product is CASSYRGRGGSPLHF.

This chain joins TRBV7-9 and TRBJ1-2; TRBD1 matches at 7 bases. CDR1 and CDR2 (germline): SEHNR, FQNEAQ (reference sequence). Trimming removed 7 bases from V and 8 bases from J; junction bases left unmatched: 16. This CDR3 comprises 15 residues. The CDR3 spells CASTTRRQGSSGYTF. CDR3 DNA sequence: TGTGCCAGCACCACCCGGAGACAGGGTTCGTCCGGCTACACCTTC.

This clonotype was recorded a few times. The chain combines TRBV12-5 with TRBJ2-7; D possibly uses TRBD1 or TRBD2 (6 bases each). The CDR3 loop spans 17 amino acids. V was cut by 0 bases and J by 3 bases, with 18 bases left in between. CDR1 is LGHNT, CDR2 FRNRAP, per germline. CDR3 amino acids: CASGLVTGANVFYEQYF. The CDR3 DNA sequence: TGTGCTAGTGGTTTGGTCACGGGGGCGAACGTTTTCTACGAGCAGTACTTC.

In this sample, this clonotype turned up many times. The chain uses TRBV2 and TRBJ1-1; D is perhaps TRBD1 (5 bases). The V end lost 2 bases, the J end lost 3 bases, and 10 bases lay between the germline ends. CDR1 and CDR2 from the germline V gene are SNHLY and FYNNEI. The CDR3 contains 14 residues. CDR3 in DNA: TGTGCCAGCAGTGAACAGGGTCCGGACACTGAAGCTTTCTTT. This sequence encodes CASSEQGPDTEAFF.

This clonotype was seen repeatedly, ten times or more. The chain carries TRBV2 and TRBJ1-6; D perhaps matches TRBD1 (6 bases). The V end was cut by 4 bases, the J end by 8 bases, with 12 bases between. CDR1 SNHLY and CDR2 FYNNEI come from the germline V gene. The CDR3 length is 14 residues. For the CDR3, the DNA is TGTGCCAGCAGTGCCGTCAGGGGTTATTCACCCCTCCACTTT. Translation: CASSAVRGYSPLHF. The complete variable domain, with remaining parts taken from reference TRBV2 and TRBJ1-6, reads EPEVTQTPSHQVTQMGQEVILRCVPISNHLYFYWYRQILGQKVEFLVSFYNNEISEKSEIFDDQFSVERPDGSNFTLKIRSTKLEDSAMYFCASSAVRGYSPLHFGNGTRLTVT.

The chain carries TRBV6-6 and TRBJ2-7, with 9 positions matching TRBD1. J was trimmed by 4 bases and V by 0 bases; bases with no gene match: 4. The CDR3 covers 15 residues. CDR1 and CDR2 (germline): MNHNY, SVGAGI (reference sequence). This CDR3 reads CASSYSRTGVYEQYF. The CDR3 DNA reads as TGTGCCAGCAGTTACTCTCGGACAGGGGTATACGAGCAGTACTTC.

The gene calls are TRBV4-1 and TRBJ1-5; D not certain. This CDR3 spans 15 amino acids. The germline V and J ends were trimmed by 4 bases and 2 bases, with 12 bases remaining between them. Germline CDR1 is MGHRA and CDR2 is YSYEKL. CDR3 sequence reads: CASSLTANGNQPQHF. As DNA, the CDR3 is TGCGCCAGCAGCCTGACGGCCAACGGCAATCAGCCCCAGCATTTT.